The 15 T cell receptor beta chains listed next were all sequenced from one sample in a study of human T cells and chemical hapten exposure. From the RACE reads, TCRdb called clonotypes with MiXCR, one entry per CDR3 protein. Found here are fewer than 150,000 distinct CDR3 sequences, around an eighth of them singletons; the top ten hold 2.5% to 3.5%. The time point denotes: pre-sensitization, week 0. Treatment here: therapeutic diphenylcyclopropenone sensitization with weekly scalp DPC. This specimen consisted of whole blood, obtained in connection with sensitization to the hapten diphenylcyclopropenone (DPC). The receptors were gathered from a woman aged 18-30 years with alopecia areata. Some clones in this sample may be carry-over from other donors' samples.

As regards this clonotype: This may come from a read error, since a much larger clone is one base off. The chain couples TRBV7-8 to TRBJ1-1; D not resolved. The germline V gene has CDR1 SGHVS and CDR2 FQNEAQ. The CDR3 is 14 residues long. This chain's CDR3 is CASSLVGLNTVAFF. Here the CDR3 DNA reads TGTGCCAGCAGCTTGGTGGGTCTGAACACTGTAGCTTTCTTT.

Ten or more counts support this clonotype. The CDR3 loop is CASRLQGANTEAFF. CDR3 DNA sequence: TGTGCCAGCAGATTACAGGGGGCGAACACTGAAGCTTTCTTT. The chain carries TRBV6-5 and TRBJ1-1; 9 nucleotides agree with TRBD1. CDR1 is MNHEY, CDR2 SVGAGI, per germline. V shed 6 bases, J shed 1 base, and the junction held 3 bases outside the gene matches. The CDR3 contains 14 residues.

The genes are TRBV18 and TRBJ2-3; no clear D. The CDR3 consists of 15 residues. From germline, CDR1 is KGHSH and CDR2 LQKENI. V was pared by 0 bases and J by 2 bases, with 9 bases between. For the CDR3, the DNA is TGTGCCAGCTCACCACCCTCCCCGCTCACAGATACGCAGTATTTT. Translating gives CASSPPSPLTDTQYF.

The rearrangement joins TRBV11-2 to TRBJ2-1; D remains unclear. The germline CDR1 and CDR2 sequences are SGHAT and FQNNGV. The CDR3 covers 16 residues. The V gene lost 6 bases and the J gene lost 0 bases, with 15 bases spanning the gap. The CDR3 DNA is TGTGCCAGCAGTTTCGAACTTTCGAGCTCCTACAATGAGCAGTTCTTC. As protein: CASSFELSSSYNEQFF.

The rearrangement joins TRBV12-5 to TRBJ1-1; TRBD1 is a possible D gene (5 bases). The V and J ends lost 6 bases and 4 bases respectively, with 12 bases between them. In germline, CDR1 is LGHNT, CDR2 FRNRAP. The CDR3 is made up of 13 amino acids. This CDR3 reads CASGRDVFTEAFF. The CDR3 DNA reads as TGTGCTAGTGGACGGGACGTGTTCACTGAAGCTTTCTTT.

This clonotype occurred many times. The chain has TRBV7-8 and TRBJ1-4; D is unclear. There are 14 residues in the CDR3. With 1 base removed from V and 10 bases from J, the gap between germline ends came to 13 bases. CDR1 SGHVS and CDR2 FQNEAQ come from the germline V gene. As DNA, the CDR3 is TGTGCCAGCAGCTTAGTTCCACGCGGCCTAAAACTGTTTTTT. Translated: CASSLVPRGLKLFF.

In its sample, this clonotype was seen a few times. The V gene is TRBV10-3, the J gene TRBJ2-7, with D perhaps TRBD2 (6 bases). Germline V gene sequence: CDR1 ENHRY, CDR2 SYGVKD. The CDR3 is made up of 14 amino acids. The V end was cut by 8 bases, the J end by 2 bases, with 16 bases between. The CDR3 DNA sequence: TGTGCCATCGGCGACAGCGGGTCCACCTACGAGCAGTACTTC. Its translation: CAIGDSGSTYEQYF.

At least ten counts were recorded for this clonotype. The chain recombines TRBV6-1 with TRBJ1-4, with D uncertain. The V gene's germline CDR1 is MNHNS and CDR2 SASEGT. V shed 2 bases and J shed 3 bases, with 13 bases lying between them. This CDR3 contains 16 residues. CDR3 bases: TGTGCCAGCAGTGAACAAGTCGGGGAAGCTAATGAAAAACTGTTTTTT. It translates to CASSEQVGEANEKLFF.

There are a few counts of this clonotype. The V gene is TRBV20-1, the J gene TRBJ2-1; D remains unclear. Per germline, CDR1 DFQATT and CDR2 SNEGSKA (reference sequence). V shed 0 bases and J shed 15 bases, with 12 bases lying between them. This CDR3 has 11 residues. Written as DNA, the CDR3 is TGCAGTGCTAGAGATTTCCCTGAGTTGTTCTTC. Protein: CSARDFPELFF.

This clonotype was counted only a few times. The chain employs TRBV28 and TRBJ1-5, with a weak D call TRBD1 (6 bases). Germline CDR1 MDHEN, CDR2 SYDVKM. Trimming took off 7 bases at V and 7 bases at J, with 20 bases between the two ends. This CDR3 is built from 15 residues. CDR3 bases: TGTGCCAGCACTCCCGGGGGGCGGGAACAACAGCCCCAGCATTTT. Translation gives CASTPGGREQQPQHF.

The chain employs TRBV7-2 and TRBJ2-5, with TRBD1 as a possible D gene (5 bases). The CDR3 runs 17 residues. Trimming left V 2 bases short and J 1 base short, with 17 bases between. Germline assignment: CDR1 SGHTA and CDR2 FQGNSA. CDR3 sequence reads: CASSLLVAGIVQETQYF. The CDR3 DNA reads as TGTGCCAGCAGCTTATTAGTAGCAGGGATTGTCCAAGAGACCCAGTACTTC.

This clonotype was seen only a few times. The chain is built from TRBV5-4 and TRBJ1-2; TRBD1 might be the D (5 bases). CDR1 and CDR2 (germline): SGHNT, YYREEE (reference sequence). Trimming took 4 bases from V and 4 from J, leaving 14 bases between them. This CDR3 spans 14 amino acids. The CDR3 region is CASSPGGRSYGYTF. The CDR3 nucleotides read TGTGCCAGCAGCCCGGGGGGAAGGAGCTATGGCTACACCTTC.

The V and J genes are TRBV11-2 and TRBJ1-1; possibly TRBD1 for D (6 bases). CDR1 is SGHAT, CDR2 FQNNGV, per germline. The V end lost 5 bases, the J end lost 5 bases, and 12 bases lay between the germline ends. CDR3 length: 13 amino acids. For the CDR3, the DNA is TGTGCCAGCAGCCGAGGAGGGGGGACTGAAGCTTTCTTT. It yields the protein CASSRGGGTEAFF.

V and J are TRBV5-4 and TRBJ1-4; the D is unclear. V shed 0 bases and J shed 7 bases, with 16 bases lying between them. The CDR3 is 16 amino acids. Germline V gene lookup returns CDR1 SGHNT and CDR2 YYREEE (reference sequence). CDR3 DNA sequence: TGTGCCAGCAGCTTGGCCGGTTCGAGGGTTCCTGAAAAACTGTTTTTT. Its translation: CASSLAGSRVPEKLFF.

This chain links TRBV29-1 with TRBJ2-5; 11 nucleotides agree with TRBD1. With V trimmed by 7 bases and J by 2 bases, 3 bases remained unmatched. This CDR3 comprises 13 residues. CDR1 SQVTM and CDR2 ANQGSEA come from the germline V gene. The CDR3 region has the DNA TGCAGCGCCGGGACAGGGGGACAAGAGACCCAGTACTTC. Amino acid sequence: CSAGTGGQETQYF.